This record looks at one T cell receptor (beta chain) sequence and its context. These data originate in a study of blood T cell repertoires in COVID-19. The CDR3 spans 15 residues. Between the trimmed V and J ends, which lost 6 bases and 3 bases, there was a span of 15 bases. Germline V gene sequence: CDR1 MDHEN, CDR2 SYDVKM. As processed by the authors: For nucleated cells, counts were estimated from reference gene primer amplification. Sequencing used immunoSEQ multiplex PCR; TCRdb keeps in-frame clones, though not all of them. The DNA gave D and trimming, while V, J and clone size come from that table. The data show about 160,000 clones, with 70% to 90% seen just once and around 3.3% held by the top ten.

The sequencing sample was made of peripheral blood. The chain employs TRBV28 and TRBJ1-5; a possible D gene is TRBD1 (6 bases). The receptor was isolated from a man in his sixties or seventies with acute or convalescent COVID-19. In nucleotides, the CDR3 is TGTGCCAGCAGCTTCCTTGACAGGCCCAATCAGCCCCAGCATTTT. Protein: CASSFLDRPNQPQHF.